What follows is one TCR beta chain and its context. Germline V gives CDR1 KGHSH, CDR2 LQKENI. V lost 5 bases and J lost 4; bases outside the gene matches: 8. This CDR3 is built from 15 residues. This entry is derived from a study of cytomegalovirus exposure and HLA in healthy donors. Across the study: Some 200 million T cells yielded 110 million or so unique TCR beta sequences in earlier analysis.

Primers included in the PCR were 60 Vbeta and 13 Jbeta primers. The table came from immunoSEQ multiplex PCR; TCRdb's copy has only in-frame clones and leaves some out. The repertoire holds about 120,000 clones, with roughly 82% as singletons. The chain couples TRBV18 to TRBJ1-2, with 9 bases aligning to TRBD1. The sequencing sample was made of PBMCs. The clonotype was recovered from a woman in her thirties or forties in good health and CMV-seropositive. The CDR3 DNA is TGTGCCAGCTCATCAACGGACAGGGGAGGCTATGGCTACACCTTC. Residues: CASSSTDRGGYGYTF. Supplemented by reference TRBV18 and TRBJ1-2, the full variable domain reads NAGVMQNPRHLVRRRGQEARLRCSPMKGHSHVYWYRQLPEEGLKFMVYLQKENIIDESGMPKERFSAEFPKEGPSILRIQQVVRGDSAAYFCASSSTDRGGYGYTFGSGTRLTVV.